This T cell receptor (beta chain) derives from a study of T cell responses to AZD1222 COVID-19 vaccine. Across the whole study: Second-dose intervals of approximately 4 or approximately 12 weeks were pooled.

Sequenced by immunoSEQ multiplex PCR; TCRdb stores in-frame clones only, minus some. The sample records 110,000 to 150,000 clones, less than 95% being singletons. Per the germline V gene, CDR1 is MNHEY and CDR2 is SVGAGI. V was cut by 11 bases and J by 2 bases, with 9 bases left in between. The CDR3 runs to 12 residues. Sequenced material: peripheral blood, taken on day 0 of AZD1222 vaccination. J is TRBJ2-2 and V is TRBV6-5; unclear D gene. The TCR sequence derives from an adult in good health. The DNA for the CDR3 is TGTGCCTCCCGCTCAAACACCGGGGAGCTGTTTTTT. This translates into CASRSNTGELFF.